The clone carrying this TCR beta chain was observed a single time. The sample belongs to a study of blood T cell repertoires in COVID-19. On the study more broadly: There were acute and convalescent COVID-19 samples, and they came from the United States, Italy and Spain. In each case, the material was cDNA or gDNA derived from T cells, B-cell-depleted T cells, or PBMCs.

CDR1 is LNHDA, CDR2 SQIVND, per germline (reference sequence). Trimming cost V 6 bases and J 0 bases, with 9 bases left between them. CDR3 size: 14 residues. As processed by the authors: Reference gene primer amplification yielded estimated nucleated cell counts. Clones were sequenced by immunoSEQ multiplex PCR, and TCRdb holds only the in-frame ones, with some missing. V, J and clone size reflect that table, while D and trimming were determined from the DNA. The profile shows approximately 91,000 clones, about 76% of them singletons. The material sequenced was peripheral blood. The receptor was isolated from an elderly woman with acute or convalescent COVID-19. J is TRBJ1-3 and V is TRBV19; no reliable D call. The CDR3 region has the DNA TGTGCCAGTAGCACCCTAGACTCTGGAAACACCATATATTTT. Protein sequence: CASSTLDSGNTIYF.